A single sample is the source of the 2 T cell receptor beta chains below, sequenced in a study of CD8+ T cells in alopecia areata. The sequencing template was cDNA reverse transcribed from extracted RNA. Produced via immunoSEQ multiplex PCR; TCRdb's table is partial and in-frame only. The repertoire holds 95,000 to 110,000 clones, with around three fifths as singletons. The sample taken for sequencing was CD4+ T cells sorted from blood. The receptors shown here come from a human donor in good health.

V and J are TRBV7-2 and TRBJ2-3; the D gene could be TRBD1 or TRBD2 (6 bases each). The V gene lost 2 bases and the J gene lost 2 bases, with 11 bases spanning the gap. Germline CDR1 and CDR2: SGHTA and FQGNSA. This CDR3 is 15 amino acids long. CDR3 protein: CASSLNRGLTDTQYF. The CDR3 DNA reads TGTGCCAGCAGCTTAAACCGGGGGCTCACAGATACGCAGTATTTT.

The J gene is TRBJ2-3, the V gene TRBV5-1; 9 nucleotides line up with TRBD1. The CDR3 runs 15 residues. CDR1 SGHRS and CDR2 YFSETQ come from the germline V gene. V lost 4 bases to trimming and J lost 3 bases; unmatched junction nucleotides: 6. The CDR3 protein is CASSMGQGGTDTQYF. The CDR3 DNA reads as TGCGCCAGCAGCATGGGACAGGGAGGAACAGATACGCAGTATTTT.